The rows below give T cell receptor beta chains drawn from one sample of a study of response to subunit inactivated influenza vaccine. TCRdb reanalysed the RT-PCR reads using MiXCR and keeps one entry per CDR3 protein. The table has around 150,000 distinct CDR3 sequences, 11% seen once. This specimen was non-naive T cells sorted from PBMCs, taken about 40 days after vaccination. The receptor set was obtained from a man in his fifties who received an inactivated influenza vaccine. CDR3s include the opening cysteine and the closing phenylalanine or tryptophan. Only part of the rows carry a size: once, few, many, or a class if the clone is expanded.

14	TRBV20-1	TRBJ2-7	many	CSARDLRSSGEQYF
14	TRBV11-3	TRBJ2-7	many	CASSVIGTGHEQYF
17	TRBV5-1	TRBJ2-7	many	CASSLLSGASTGYEQYF
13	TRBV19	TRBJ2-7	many	CASSIPGRPEQYF
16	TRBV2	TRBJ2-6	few	CASSLGRGSGANVLTF
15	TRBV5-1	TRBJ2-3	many	CASSLALGGTDTQYF
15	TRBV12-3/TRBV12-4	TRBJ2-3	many	CASSLASGGADTQYF
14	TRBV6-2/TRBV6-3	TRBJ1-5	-	CASSLTGLNQPQHF
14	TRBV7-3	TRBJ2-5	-	CASSRTGGRETQYF
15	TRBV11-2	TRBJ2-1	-	CASSLLSGGASEQFF
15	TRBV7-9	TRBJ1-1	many	CASSRGAGADTEAFF
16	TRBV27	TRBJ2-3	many	CASSIDRGRSTDTQYF
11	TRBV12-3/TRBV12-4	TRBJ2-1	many	CASRREGEQFF
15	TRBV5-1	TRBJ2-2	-	CASKQTSGPSGELFF
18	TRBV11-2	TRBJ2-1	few	CASSRGLAGPSSYNEQFF
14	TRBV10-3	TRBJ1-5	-	CAISVGPGSQPQHF
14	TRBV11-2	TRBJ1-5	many	CASSLGRSNQPQHF
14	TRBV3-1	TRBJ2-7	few	CASSQVLASYEQYF
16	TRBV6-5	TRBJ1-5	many	CASSYSGGAGNQPQHF
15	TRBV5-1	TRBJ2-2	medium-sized	CASRRGHRDTGELFF
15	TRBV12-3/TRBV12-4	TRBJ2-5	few	CASRSTSGGGETQYF
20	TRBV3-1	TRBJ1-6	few	CASSRSYGTSMSSYNSPLHF
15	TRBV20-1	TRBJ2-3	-	CSARFFVGGTDTQYF
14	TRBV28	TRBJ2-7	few	CASSSGTGNYEQYF
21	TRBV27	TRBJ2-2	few	CASSFEGALGYQFANTGELFF
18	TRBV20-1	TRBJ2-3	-	CSAPRSGRLRFSTDTQYF
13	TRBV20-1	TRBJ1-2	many	CSAQNPEGYGYTF
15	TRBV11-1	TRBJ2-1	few	CASSSGTSSYNEQFF
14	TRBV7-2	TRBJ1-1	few	CASSRGQQHTEAFF
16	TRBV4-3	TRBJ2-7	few	CASSQDLADYRHEQYF
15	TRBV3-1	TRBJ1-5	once	CASSQDGASHQPQHF
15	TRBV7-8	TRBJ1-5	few	CASSLSGQAGQPQHF
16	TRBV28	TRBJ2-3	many	CASSFASGKGTDTQYF
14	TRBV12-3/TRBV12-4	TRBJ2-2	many	CASSWTSGAGELFF
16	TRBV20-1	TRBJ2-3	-	CSARDDGGPSTDTQYF
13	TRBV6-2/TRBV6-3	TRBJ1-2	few	CASSYYGGYGYTF
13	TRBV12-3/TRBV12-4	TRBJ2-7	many	CASRQASSYEQYF
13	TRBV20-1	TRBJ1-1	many	CSASGQGGTEAFF
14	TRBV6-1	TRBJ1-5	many	CASSGPEGNQPQHF
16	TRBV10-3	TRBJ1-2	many	CAISESTLLVTHGYTF
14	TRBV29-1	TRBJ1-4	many	CSVDPGGTNEKLFF
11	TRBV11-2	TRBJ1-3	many	CASSSANTIYF
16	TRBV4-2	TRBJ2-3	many	CASSQEWGRGLDTQYF
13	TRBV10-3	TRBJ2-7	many	CAISGRERYEQYF
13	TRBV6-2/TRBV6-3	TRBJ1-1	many	CASSYGGNTEAFF
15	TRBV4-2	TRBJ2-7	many	CASSPIAGAAYEQYF
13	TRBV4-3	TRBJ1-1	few	CASSQDWQTEAFF
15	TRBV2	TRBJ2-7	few	CASSNPGGREYEQYF
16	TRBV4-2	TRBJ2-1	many	CASSQSLLSSYNEQFF
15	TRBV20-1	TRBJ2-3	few	CSARDGGLAGTTQYF
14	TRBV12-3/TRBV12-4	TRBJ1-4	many	CASKEAGPREKLFF
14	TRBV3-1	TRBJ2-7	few	CASSHLAGGPEQYF
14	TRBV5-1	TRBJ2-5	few	CASSLGRGIETQYF
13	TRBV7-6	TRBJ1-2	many	CASSLGGNYGYTF
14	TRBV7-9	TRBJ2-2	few	CASSLTQQAGELFF